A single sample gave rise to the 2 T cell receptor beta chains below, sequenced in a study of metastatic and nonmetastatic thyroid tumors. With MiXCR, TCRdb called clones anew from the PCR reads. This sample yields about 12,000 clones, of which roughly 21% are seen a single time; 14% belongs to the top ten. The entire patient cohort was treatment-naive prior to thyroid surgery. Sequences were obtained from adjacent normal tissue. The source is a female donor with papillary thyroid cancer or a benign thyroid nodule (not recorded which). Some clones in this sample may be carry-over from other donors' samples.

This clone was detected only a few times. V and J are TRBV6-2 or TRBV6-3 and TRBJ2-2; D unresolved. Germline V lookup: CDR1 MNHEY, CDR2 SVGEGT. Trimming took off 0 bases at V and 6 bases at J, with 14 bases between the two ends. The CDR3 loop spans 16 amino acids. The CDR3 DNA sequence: TGTGCCAGCAGTTACTCCACGGTCGGTAGGGCCGGGGAGCTGTTTTTT. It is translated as CASSYSTVGRAGELFF.

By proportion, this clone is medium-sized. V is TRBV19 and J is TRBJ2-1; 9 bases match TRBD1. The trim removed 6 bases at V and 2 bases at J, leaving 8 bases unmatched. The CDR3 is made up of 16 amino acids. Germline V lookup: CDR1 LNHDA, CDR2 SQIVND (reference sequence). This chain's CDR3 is CASSRGTGRAYNEQFF. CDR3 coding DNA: TGTGCCAGTAGCCGAGGGACAGGGAGGGCCTACAATGAGCAGTTCTTC.